The sequence of this T cell receptor beta chain was determined in a study of blood T cell repertoires in COVID-19. The V gene's germline CDR1 is MDHEN and CDR2 SYDVKM. Trimming took 2 bases from V and 5 from J, leaving 25 bases between them. This CDR3 spans 19 amino acids. Researchers sorted participants into cohorts using their self-reported clinical history. Among Cohort 3 donors, those recovered had two negative PCRs, clearance, or symptom resolution. In the original workflow: Nucleated cell counts were estimated from reference gene primer amplification. Assay used: immunoSEQ multiplex PCR; TCRdb lists only in-frame clones, some missing. Clone size and V and J calls were adopted from that table, with D and trimming inferred from the DNA. The sample holds 250,000 to 400,000 clones, about nine tenths seen once.

Sequencing was carried out using PBMCs or T cells enriched from blood (not recorded which). The chain is built from TRBV28 and TRBJ1-5, with D maybe TRBD1 (6 bases). This TCR was recovered from a man aged 55 to 69 who had recovered from COVID-19. CDR3 residues: CASSLTGQTIPSGYQPQHF. CDR3 DNA sequence: TGTGCCAGCAGTTTAACCGGACAGACAATCCCCTCGGGCTATCAGCCCCAGCATTTT.